The TCR beta chain under discussion was sequenced for a study of T-cell memory formation after mild COVID-19. Study-wide results and caveats: The authors did not confirm SARS-CoV-2 specificity of second-wave clones peaking day 37.

On this clonotype: Its target is not known.

Germline lookup yields CDR1 MGHRA and CDR2 YSYEKL. The germline V and J ends were trimmed by 5 bases and 2 bases, with 13 bases remaining between them. This CDR3 comprises 15 residues. From 5'RACE with constant-segment primers came TCR alpha and TCR beta cDNA libraries that carried sample barcodes and UMIs. One entry per CDR3 protein results from TCRdb running MiXCR on the 5' RACE reads. The sample gives 300,000 or so distinct CDR3 sequences, 15% to 20% of which show up once; roughly 23% is in the top ten. This clonotype originated in a man younger than 30 who had mild COVID-19 (a few samples of this study predate the infection). Cell type and time point are not known. The chain is built from TRBV4-1 and TRBJ1-5; D ambiguous. Input material: PBMCs or a T cell subset sorted from them (not recorded which). The chain's CDR3 is CASSTLGLGNQPQHF. The DNA of the CDR3 is TGCGCCAGCAGCACCCTAGGGCTTGGCAATCAGCCCCAGCATTTT.